The rows below give T cell receptor beta chains drawn from one sample of a study of beta chain features in type 1 diabetes. Clones were sequenced by immunoSEQ multiplex PCR, and TCRdb holds only the in-frame ones, with some missing. The data contain tens of thousands of clones, over 40% of them seen just once; the ten biggest clones take up over 1.1%. The sample comprised Tregs from blood. These receptors were taken from a man aged 25 to 40 with type 1 diabetes. The CDR3 runs from the conserved cysteine through the conserved F or W. A D gene is named only where the DNA matches it firmly. Clone size is shown for a subset of rows, as once, few, many or a class of expanded clone.

few	TRBD1	TRBV6-5	TRBJ1-2	CASSYSTGGYGYTF	TGTGCCAGCAGTTACTCTACAGGGGGCTATGGCTACACCTTC
-	TRBD1	TRBV2	TRBJ1-5	CASTGQEGGQPQHF	TGTGCCAGCACTGGACAGGAAGGAGGTCAGCCCCAGCATTTT
-	-	TRBV19	TRBJ1-5	CASRKGQGGDQPQHF	TGTGCCAGTAGGAAGGGGCAGGGAGGCGACCAGCCCCAGCATTTT
-	-	TRBV6-1	TRBJ1-1	CASSFRVTEAFF	TGTGCCAGCAGTTTCAGGGTAACTGAAGCTTTCTTT
-	-	TRBV18	TRBJ1-4	CASSTQAEELFF	TGTGCCAGCTCCACCCAGGCGGAGGAACTGTTTTTT
-	TRBD2	TRBV2	TRBJ2-4	CASSLAGGKNIQYF	TGTGCCAGCAGCCTAGCGGGAGGAAAAAACATTCAGTACTTC
-	-	TRBV27	TRBJ1-5	CASSLLGGQPQHF	TGTGCCAGCAGTTTATTGGGGGGGCAGCCCCAGCATTTT
many	TRBD2	TRBV9	TRBJ2-3	CASSAFPAGANTDTQYF	TGTGCCAGCAGCGCATTCCCAGCGGGAGCTAACACAGATACGCAGTATTTT
-	-	TRBV11-3	TRBJ2-7	CAGYEQYF	TGTGCGGGCTACGAGCAGTACTTC
-	-	TRBV13	TRBJ1-2	CASSTPSGGVAYGYTF	TGTGCCAGCAGCACCCCATCGGGGGGGGTTGCCTATGGCTACACCTTC